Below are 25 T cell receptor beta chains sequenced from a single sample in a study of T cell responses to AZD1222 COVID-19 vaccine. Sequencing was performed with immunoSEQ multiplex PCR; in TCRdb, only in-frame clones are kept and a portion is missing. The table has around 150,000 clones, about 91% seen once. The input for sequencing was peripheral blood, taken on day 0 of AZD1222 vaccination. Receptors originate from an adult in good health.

Here the CDR3 DNA reads TGTGCCAGCAGTTATGACAGGGGGAGCAATCAGCCCCAGCATTTT. This encodes CASSYDRGSNQPQHF. This chain joins TRBV6-5 and TRBJ1-5; TRBD1 agrees at 9 bases. CDR1 is MNHEY and CDR2 is SVGAGI in the germline V gene. The CDR3 runs to 15 residues. J lost 1 base, V lost 3 bases, and 1 base had no gene match.

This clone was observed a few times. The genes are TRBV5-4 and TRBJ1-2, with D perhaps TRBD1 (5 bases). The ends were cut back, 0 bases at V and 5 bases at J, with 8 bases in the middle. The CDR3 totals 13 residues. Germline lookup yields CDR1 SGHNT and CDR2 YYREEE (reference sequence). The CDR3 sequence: CASSLVGGYGYTF. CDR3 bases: TGTGCCAGCAGCTTGGTCGGGGGGTATGGCTACACCTTC.

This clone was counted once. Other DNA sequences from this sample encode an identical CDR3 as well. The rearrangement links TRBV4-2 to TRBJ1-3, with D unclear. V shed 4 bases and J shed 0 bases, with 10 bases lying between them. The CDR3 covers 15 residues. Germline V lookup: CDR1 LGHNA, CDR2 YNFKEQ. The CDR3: CASSRDRSSGNTIYF. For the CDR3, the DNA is TGTGCCAGCAGCCGTGACCGGAGCTCTGGAAACACCATATATTTT.

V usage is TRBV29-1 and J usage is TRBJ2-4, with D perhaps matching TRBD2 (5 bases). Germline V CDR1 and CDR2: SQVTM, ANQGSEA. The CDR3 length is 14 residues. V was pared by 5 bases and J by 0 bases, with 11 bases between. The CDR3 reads CSVRIALAKNIQYF. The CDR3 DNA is TGCAGCGTTCGTATAGCGTTAGCCAAAAACATTCAGTACTTC.

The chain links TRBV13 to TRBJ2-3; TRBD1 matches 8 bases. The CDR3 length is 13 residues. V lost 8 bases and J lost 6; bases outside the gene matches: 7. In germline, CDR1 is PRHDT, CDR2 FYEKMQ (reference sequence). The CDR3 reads CASQGALRDTQYF. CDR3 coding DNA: TGTGCCAGCCAGGGGGCTTTGAGGGATACGCAGTATTTT.

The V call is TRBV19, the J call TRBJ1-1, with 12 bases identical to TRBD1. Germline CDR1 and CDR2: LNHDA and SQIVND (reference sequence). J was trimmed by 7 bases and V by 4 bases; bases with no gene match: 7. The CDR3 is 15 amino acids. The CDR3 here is CASSTGTGGPFEAFF. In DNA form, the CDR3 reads TGTGCCAGTAGTACCGGGACAGGGGGCCCGTTTGAAGCTTTCTTT.

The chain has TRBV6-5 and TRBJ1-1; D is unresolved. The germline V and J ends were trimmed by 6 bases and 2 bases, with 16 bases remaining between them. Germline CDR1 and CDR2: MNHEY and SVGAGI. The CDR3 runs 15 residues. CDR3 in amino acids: CASRGGYGSNTEAFF. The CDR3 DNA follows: TGTGCCAGCAGGGGAGGGTATGGGTCTAACACTGAAGCTTTCTTT.

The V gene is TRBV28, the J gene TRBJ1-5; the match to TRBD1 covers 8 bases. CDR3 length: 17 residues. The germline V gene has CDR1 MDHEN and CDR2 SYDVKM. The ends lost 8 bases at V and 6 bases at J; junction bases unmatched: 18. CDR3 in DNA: TGTGCCAGCGGAGAAGTAGGACAGGGACCGGGGGGTCAGCCCCAGCATTTT. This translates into CASGEVGQGPGGQPQHF.

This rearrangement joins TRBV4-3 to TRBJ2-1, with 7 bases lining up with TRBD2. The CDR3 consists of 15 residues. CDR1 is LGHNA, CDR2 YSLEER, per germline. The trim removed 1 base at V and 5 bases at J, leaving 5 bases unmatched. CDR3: CASSQAWDYDNEQFF. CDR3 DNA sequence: TGCGCCAGCAGCCAAGCCTGGGACTACGACAATGAGCAGTTCTTC.

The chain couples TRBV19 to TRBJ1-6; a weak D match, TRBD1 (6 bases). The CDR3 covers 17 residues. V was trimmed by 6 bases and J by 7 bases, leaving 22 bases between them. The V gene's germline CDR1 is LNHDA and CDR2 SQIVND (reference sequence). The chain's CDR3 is CASRSPASLGGNSPLHF. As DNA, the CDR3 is TGTGCCAGTAGGTCCCCCGCGTCATTAGGGGGGAATTCACCCCTCCACTTT.

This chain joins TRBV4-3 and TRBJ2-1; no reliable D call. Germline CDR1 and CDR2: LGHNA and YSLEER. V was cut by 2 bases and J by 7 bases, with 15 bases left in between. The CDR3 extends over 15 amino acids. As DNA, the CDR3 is TGCGCCAGCAGCCAATCGTCGGAAAGAATTAATGAGCAGTTCTTC. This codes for CASSQSSERINEQFF.

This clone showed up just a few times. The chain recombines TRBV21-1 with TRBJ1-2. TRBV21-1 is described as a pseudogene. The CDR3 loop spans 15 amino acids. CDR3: CASSQGRTTIYGYTF. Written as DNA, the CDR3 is TGTGCCAGCAGCCAAGGACGAACAACTATCTATGGCTACACCTTC.

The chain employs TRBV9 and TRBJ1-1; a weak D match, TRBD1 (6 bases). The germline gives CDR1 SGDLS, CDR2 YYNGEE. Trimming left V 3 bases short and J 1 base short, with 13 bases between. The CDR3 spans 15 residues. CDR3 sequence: CASSASGTRNTEAFF. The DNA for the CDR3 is TGTGCCAGCAGCGCATCCGGGACACGGAACACTGAAGCTTTCTTT. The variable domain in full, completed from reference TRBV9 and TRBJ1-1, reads DSGVTQTPKHLITATGQRVTLRCSPRSGDLSVYWYQQSLDQGLQFLIQYYNGEERAKGNILERFSAQQFPDLHSELNLSSLELGDSALYFCASSASGTRNTEAFFGQGTRLTVV.

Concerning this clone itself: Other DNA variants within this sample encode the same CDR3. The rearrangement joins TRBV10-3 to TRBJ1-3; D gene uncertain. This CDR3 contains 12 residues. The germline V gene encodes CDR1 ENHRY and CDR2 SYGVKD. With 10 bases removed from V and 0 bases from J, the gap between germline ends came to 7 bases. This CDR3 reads CATEGSGNTIYF. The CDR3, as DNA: TGTGCCACGGAGGGCTCTGGAAACACCATATATTTT.

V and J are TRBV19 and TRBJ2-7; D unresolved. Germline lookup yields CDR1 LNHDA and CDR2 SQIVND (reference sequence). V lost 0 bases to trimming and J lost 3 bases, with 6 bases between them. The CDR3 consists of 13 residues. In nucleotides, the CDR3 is TGTGCCAGTAGTATAGATTCCAGCTACGAGCAGTACTTC. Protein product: CASSIDSSYEQYF.

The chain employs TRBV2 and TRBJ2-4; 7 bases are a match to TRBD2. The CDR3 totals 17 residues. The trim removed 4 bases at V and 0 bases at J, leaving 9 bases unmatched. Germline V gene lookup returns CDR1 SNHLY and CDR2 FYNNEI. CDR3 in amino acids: CASSARTSVLAKNIQYF. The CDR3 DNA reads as TGTGCCAGCAGTGCCCGAACTAGCGTGCTAGCCAAAAACATTCAGTACTTC.

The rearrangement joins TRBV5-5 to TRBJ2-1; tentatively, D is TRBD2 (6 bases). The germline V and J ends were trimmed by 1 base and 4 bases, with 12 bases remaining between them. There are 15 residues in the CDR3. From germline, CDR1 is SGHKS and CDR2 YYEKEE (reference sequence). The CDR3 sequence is CASSLWRDRYNEQFF. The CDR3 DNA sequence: TGTGCCAGCAGCTTGTGGCGGGATAGGTACAATGAGCAGTTCTTC.

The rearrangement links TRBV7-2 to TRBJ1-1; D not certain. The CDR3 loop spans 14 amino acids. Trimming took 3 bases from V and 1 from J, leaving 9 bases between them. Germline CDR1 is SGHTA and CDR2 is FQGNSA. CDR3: CASSFGQPNTEAFF. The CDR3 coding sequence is TGTGCCAGCAGCTTTGGGCAGCCGAACACTGAAGCTTTCTTT. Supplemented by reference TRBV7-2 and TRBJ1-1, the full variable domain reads GAGVSQSPSNKVTEKGKDVELRCDPISGHTALYWYRQSLGQGLEFLIYFQGNSAPDKSGLPSDRFSAERTGGSVSTLTIQRTQQEDSAVYLCASSFGQPNTEAFFGQGTRLTVV.

The CDR3 loop is CASSEPTGGNTEAFF. As DNA, the CDR3 is TGCGCCAGCAGTGAGCCGACCGGGGGGAACACTGAAGCTTTCTTT. The gene calls are TRBV10-1 and TRBJ1-1, with D possibly being TRBD1 (5 bases). Germline values: CDR1 WNHNN, CDR2 SYGVQD (reference sequence). The CDR3 contains 15 residues. V lost 2 bases, J lost 1 base, and 11 bases lay in between.

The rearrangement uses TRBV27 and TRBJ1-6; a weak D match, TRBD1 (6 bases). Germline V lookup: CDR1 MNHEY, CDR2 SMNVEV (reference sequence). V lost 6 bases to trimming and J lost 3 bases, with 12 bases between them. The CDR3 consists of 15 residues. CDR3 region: CASRPQGGYNSPLHF. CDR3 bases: TGTGCCAGCAGACCACAGGGCGGCTATAATTCACCCCTCCACTTT.

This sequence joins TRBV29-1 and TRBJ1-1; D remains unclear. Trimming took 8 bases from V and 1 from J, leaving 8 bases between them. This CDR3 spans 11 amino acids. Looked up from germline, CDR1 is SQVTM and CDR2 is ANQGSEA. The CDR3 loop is CSFGRNTEAFF. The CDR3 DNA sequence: TGCAGCTTCGGACGGAACACTGAAGCTTTCTTT.

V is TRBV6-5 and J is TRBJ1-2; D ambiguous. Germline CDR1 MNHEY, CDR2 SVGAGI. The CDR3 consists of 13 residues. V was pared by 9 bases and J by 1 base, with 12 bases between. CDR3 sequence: CASTDTLNYGYTF. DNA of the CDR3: TGTGCCAGTACCGATACACTTAACTATGGCTACACCTTC.

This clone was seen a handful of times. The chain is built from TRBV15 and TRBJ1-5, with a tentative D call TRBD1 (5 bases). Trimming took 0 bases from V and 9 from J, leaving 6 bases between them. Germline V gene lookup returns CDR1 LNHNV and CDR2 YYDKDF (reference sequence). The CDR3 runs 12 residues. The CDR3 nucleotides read TGTGCCACCAGCAGAGATGACAGGCCCCAGCATTTT. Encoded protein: CATSRDDRPQHF.

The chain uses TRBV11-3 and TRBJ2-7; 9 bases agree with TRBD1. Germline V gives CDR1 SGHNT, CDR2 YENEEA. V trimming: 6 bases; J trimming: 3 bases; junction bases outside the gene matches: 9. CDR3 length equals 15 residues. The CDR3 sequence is CASSRLQGANYEQYF. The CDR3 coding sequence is TGTGCCAGCAGTCGACTACAGGGGGCCAACTACGAGCAGTACTTC.

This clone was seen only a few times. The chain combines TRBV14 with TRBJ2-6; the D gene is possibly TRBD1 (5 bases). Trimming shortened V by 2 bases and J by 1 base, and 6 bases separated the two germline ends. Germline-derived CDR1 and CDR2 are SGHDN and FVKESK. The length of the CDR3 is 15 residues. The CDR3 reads CASSQQGSGANVLTF. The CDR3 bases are TGTGCCAGCAGCCAACAGGGTTCTGGGGCCAACGTCCTGACTTTC.